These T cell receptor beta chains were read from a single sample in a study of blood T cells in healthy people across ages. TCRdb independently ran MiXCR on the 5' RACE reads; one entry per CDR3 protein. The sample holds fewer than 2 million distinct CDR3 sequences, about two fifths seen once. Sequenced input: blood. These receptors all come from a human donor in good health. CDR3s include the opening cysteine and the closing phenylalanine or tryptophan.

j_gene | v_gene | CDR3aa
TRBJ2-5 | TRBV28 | CASSLGPGGQETQYF
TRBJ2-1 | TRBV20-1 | CSAKFHLTKRNEQFF
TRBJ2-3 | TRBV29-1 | CSVEGGSGTGTDTQYF
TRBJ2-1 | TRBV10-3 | CAISHGLAGADEQFF
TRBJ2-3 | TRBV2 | CASREYTDTQYF
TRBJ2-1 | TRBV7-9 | CASSPKTAQSPYNEQFF
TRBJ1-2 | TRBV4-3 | CASSPKSDGNYGYTF
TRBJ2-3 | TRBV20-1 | CSEEQLGTDTQYF
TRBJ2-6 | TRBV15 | CATSRDHPTGGANVLTF
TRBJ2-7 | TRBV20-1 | CSARDRLAPRSYEQYF
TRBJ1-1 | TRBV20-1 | CSAATHGQGGITEAFF
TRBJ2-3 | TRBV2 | CASSDPSFTDTQYF
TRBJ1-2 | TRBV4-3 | CASSQEPGYSDGYTF
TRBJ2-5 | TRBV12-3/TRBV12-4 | CASTIGQGGQYF
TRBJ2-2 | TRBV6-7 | CASPQLRGTDANTGELFF
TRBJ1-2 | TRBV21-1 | CASSKTPTGCGYTF
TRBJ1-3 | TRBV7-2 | CASSLEGGNTIYF
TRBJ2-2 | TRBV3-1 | CASSQGIQPGELFF
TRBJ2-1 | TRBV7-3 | CASSSNGNYRTSGGNEQFF
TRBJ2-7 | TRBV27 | CASRPRGQGALLYEQYF
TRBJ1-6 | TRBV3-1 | CASSNYGTVDNSPLHF
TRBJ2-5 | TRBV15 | CATSIDSGSGETQYF
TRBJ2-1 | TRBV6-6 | CASDKGVWDEQFF
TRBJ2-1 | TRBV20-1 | CSARAGGKYNEQFF
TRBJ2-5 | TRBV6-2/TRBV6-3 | CASTGIRQHPFQETQYF
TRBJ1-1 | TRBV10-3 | CAISEYGTGNTEAFF
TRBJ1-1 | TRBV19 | CASSGYRGEEAFF
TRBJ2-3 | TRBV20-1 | CSALDRALRITQYF
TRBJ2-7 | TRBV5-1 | CASIIRDLPYEQYF
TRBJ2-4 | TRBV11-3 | CASSPLERPYERYF
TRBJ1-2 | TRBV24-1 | CATSAPDRNYGYTF
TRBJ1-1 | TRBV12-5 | CASGFSGGIKDTEAFF
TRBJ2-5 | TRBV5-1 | CASSSPGSEETQYF
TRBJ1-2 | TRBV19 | CASSMGDSYTF
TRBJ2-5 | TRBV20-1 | CSAEGEGEETQYF
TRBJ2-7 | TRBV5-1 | CASSLGAVITYEQYF
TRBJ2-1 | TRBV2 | CASRVGLAGGRNEQFF
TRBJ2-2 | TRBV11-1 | CASSLGQGAPGELFF
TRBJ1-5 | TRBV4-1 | CASSQEFGENQPQHF
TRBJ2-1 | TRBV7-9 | CAILASYNEQFF
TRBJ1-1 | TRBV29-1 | CSVQGNTEAFF
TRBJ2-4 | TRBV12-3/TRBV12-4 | CASSPRRADKNIRYF
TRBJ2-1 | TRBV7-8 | CASSHPSRGKDSHNEQFF
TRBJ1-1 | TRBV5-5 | CASSFYNGNTEAFF
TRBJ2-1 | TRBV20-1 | CGVRRGAKTDEQFF
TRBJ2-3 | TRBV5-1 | CASSPGAGTAGDTQYF
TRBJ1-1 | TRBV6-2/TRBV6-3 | CASSRTESMNTEAFF
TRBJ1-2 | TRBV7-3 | CASSLWVGGTYGYTF
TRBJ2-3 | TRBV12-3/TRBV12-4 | CASSLLMIDAQYF
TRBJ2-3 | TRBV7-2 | CASSIGWGGGETDTQYF
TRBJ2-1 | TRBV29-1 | CTDGEQFF
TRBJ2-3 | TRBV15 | CATSREKTSGTSDTQYF
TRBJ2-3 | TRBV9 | CASSVGVKGTDTQYF
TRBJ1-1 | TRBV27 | CASSLSSSWNTEAFF
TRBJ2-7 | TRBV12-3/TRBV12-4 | CASSLAGLWSYEQYF
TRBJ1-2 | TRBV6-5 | CASSPDGQGGYGYTF
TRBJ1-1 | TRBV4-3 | CASSQDSMNTEAFF
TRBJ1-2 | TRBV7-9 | CASSLGDEQYFGPDGYTF
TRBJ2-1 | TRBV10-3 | CAISESVQRGGLYSEQFF
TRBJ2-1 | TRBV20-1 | CSARALRRAGGHNEQFF